The entry below gives a single TCR beta chain sequence along with its context. Its specificity is not known. V lost 6 bases and J lost 3, with 12 bases in between. Per the germline V gene, CDR1 is LNHDA and CDR2 is SQIVND (reference sequence). This CDR3 comprises 13 residues. Libraries were prepared by immunoSEQ multiplex PCR; TCRdb keeps only in-frame clonotypes and omits some of them. The table lists around 400,000 clones, around 86% of them singletons. It was the approximately 110-subject validation cohort, separate from the approximately 700-subject first cohort, to which the donors belonged. These data are taken from a study of cytomegalovirus exposure and HLA in healthy donors. Findings of the study overall: 150 or so TCR beta chains were listed as cytomegalovirus-associated. Rarity marked most TCR sequences, yet some public TCRs occurred in many donors. First-cohort TCR clusters tended to co-occur in the 95 to 150 validation repertoires, a later analysis found.

The sequencing input was PBMCs. The gene calls are TRBV19 and TRBJ2-7, with D possibly being TRBD2 (7 bases). This clonotype was sampled from a woman in her late teens or twenties in good health and CMV-seronegative. DNA for the CDR3: TGTGCCAGTAGCAGGGGACTACGCTACGAGCAGTACTTC. Its translation is CASSRGLRYEQYF.